This is a list of T cell receptor beta chains from one sample in a study of T cells in localized non-small cell lung cancer. TCRdb's table, derived via immunoSEQ multiplex PCR, lists solely in-frame clones and lacks some. The sample shows almost 65,000 clones, roughly nine tenths of them seen only once. The sequences come from peripheral blood, collected before any cancer treatment. The receptors here all came from a woman between 35 and 75 years old with stage I lung adenocarcinoma. The CDR3 runs from the conserved cysteine through the conserved F or W. D genes are given only for firm matches. Clone sizes are given selectively: once, few, many, or a class where the clone is expanded.

size	D	J	V	CDR3	DNA
-	-	TRBJ1-1	TRBV30	CAWRINMNTEAFF	TGTGCCTGGAGGATAAACATGAACACTGAAGCTTTCTTT
few	TRBD1	TRBJ1-5	TRBV15	CATSRSGRGVDQPQHF	TGTGCCACCAGCCGGAGTGGCAGGGGGGTGGATCAGCCCCAGCATTTT
-	-	TRBJ2-1	TRBV20-1	CSAREGPGQFF	TGCAGTGCTAGAGAGGGGCCGGGGCAGTTCTTC
-	-	TRBJ2-1	TRBV28	CASSLRGVVMRVKQFF	TGTGCCAGCAGTTTAAGAGGGGTAGTAATGAGGGTCAAGCAGTTCTTC
-	TRBD1	TRBJ2-2	TRBV2	CASSGQGAGTGELFF	TGTGCCAGCAGTGGACAGGGGGCGGGCACCGGGGAGCTGTTTTTT
-	-	TRBJ2-7	TRBV7-2	CASSFIGSSTYEQYF	TGTGCCAGCAGCTTTATAGGGTCGTCCACTTACGAGCAGTACTTC
-	-	TRBJ2-7	TRBV7-9	CASSRGAAYEQYF	TGTGCCAGCAGTCGGGGCGCAGCGTACGAGCAGTACTTC
once	TRBD2	TRBJ2-1	TRBV30	CASTSGSSNEQFF	TGTGCCTCAACTAGCGGGAGCTCAAATGAGCAGTTCTTC
once	-	TRBJ1-1	TRBV19	CASSPMTRIEAFF	TGTGCCAGTAGTCCCATGACAAGAATTGAAGCTTTCTTT
few	-	TRBJ1-5	TRBV2	CASSGTGKGGNQPQHF	TGTGCCAGCAGCGGAACAGGGAAAGGAGGCAATCAGCCCCAGCATTTT
-	-	TRBJ1-4	TRBV9	CASSDRLGEGEKLFF	TGTGCCAGCAGCGACCGTTTGGGGGAAGGGGAAAAACTGTTTTTT
-	-	TRBJ2-1	TRBV19	CASTIGFNNEQFF	TGTGCCAGTACTATAGGGTTCAACAATGAGCAGTTCTTC
-	TRBD1	TRBJ1-5	TRBV28	CATGQGGQPQHF	TGTGCCACGGGACAGGGCGGCCAGCCCCAGCATTTT
-	TRBD1	TRBJ1-3	TRBV5-1	CASSRDGTGGRNTIYF	TGCGCCAGCAGCAGGGACGGGACAGGAGGTAGAAACACCATATATTTT
-	-	TRBJ2-1	TRBV29-1	CSVDSTVRGSYNEQFF	TGCAGCGTTGATTCGACGGTCCGAGGCTCCTACAATGAGCAGTTCTTC
-	TRBD1	TRBJ1-2	TRBV7-9	CASSSRTGTDSYGYTF	TGTGCCAGCAGCTCGCGGACAGGGACGGACTCCTATGGCTACACCTTC
-	TRBD1	TRBJ2-5	TRBV6-6	CASTPTGGETQYF	TGTGCCAGCACCCCGACAGGGGGAGAGACCCAGTACTTC
-	-	TRBJ2-1	TRBV28	CASSPADEAGHNEQFF	TGTGCCAGCAGTCCCGCCGACGAAGCGGGTCACAATGAGCAGTTCTTC
-	-	TRBJ1-1	TRBV7-8	CASSPRDPRGAFF	TGTGCCAGCAGCCCTCGGGACCCCCGAGGAGCTTTCTTT
-	-	TRBJ1-1	TRBV6-6	CASSYVNSNTEAFF	TGTGCCAGCAGTTACGTGAACTCGAACACTGAAGCTTTCTTT